This TCR beta chain was found in a study of blood T cell repertoires in COVID-19. At the level of the study: T cells, B-cell-depleted T cells, or PBMCs supplied cDNA or gDNA.

Per the authors' pipeline: By means of reference gene primer amplification, nucleated cell counts were estimated. The data were produced by immunoSEQ multiplex PCR, yet TCRdb's version contains in-frame clones alone and is incomplete. V and J calls and clone size are as listed in that table; D and trimming were resolved from the DNA. The table has 90,000 to 100,000 clones, about 86% seen once. The CDR3 covers 16 residues. V was pared by 5 bases and J by 8 bases, with 12 bases of the junction left unmatched. The germline gives CDR1 SGHTA, CDR2 FQGTGA. Sequencing input: peripheral blood. The receptor was isolated from a man older than 75 with acute or convalescent COVID-19. The chain has TRBV7-3 and TRBJ2-1, with 10 nucleotides matching TRBD2. CDR3 region: CASSLSGRPHIDEQFF. The CDR3 DNA reads as TGTGCCAGCAGCCTTAGCGGGAGGCCCCACATAGATGAGCAGTTCTTC.